This TCR beta chain came from a study of metastatic and nonmetastatic thyroid tumors. Turning to the study itself: Repertoire comparisons spanned blood and tumor or nodule tissue from malignant and benign thyroid patients.

General observations from the study: Malignant tumors reportedly showed significantly higher TCR beta diversity than benign nodules in both blood and tumor.

This clone was seen many times. The antigen is unknown. With 5 bases removed from V and 5 bases from J, the gap between germline ends came to 9 bases. This CDR3 spans 12 amino acids. Germline loops: CDR1 SGHAT, CDR2 FQDESV (reference sequence). TCRdb re-called the PCR reads via MiXCR. The table lists under 35,000 clones, over 15% of them singletons. Every patient was untreated before thyroid surgery. The receptor was derived from a female donor with papillary thyroid cancer or a benign thyroid nodule (not recorded which). Some clones in this sample may be carry-over from other donors' samples. The chain uses TRBV11-1 and TRBJ1-1, with D possibly being TRBD1 (6 bases). The material sequenced was blood. The CDR3 DNA is TGTGCCAGCAGCGACAGGAGGACTGAAGCTTTCTTT. Its protein product is CASSDRRTEAFF.